Below, 24 T cell receptor beta chains from the same sample are listed, as sequenced in a study of cytomegalovirus exposure and HLA in healthy donors. Clones were sequenced by immunoSEQ multiplex PCR, and TCRdb holds only the in-frame ones, with some missing. The data contain around 300,000 clones, about nine tenths of them singletons. The sequencing sample was made of PBMCs. Receptor source: a woman younger than 45 in good health and CMV-seropositive.

The rearrangement links TRBV6-5 to TRBJ2-7, with TRBD1 matching over 8 bases. The V gene end was trimmed by 2 bases and the J gene end by 4 bases; junction bases not matched to a gene: 10. This CDR3 has 16 residues. Germline assignment: CDR1 MNHEY and CDR2 SVGAGI. CDR3 DNA sequence: TGTGCCAGCAGTTACACGGGACAGGCCCCCGTTTACGAGCAGTACTTC. Residues: CASSYTGQAPVYEQYF.

V gene TRBV9 combines with J gene TRBJ1-1; D remains unclear. Germline V gene lookup returns CDR1 SGDLS and CDR2 YYNGEE. V dropped 2 bases and J dropped 4 bases, with 12 bases sitting between them. The CDR3 contains 14 residues. DNA of the CDR3: TGTGCCAGCAGCGTCGCCGGGAGTGGCACTGAAGCTTTCTTT. Its protein product is CASSVAGSGTEAFF.

The chain uses TRBV28 and TRBJ1-3; D is uncertain. V was cut by 9 bases and J by 0 bases, with 9 bases left in between. This CDR3 has 13 residues. Germline lookup yields CDR1 MDHEN and CDR2 SYDVKM. CDR3 sequence: CASGAGSGNTIYF. CDR3 nucleotide sequence: TGTGCCAGTGGTGCAGGCTCTGGAAACACCATATATTTT.

The J gene is TRBJ2-7, the V gene TRBV13, with 9 positions matching TRBD1. CDR1 PRHDT and CDR2 FYEKMQ come from the germline V gene (reference sequence). The V gene end was trimmed by 1 base and the J gene end by 4 bases; junction bases not matched to a gene: 5. There are 15 residues in the CDR3. The chain's CDR3 is CASSLEGQGIYEQYF. CDR3 nucleotides: TGTGCCAGCAGCTTAGAAGGACAGGGGATATACGAGCAGTACTTC.

The J gene is TRBJ1-3, the V gene TRBV25-1; perhaps TRBD1 as D (5 bases). Germline-derived CDR1 and CDR2 are MGHDK and SYGVNS. Trimming removed 3 bases from V and 1 base from J, with 10 bases in between. The CDR3 has 15 amino acids. In DNA form, the CDR3 reads TGTGCCAGCAGTGACCCGGGGGTTTCTGGAAACACCATATATTTT. The encoded protein is CASSDPGVSGNTIYF.

The chain carries TRBV6-5 and TRBJ1-2; D is unclear. This CDR3 region has 15 residues. Germline lookup yields CDR1 MNHEY and CDR2 SVGAGI. Trimming removed 0 bases at V and 4 bases at J, with 12 bases between. CDR3 in amino acids: CASSYSTLGLYGYTF. The DNA for the CDR3 is TGTGCCAGCAGTTACTCGACCCTAGGCCTCTATGGCTACACCTTC.

This chain connects TRBV7-2 to TRBJ2-1; TRBD2 agrees at 8 bases. The CDR3 consists of 13 residues. Germline assignment: CDR1 SGHTA and CDR2 FQGNSA. V was clipped by 0 bases and J by 10 bases; unmatched bases: 2. The CDR3 here is CASSLASGNEQFF. The CDR3 nucleotides read TGTGCCAGCAGCTTAGCTAGCGGGAACGAGCAGTTCTTC.

This clone was counted a single time. This chain links TRBV7-3 with TRBJ1-1; 8 bases map to TRBD1. The CDR3 covers 14 residues. Germline CDR1 reads SGHTA; CDR2 reads FQGTGA. V lost 2 bases and J lost 2; bases outside the gene matches: 1. CDR3 residues: CASSLGTGNTEAFF. CDR3 DNA sequence: TGTGCCAGCAGCTTAGGGACAGGTAACACTGAAGCTTTCTTT.

The chain carries TRBV7-9 and TRBJ2-7; D call uncertain. CDR1 and CDR2 from the germline V gene are SEHNR and FQNEAQ (reference sequence). The CDR3 extends over 14 amino acids. Trimming pared 1 base from V and 5 bases from J, leaving 12 bases between. CDR3 in amino acids: CASSLVEARNEQYF. CDR3 DNA sequence: TGTGCCAGCAGCTTAGTTGAGGCCAGAAACGAGCAGTACTTC.

This chain links TRBV5-1 with TRBJ2-1; D not resolved. CDR1 SGHRS and CDR2 YFSETQ come from the germline V gene. V dropped 0 bases and J dropped 6 bases, with 4 bases sitting between them. This CDR3 has 12 amino acids. Here the CDR3 DNA reads TGCGCCAGCAGCTTGGCGGCCAATGAGCAGTTCTTC. Protein product: CASSLAANEQFF.

V usage is TRBV4-2 and J usage is TRBJ2-7; D is uncertain. Germline V CDR1 and CDR2: LGHNA, YNFKEQ. Between the trimmed V and J ends, which lost 0 bases and 9 bases, there was a span of 9 bases. The CDR3 covers 12 residues. The CDR3 protein is CASSQDLWRQYF. CDR3 coding DNA: TGTGCCAGCAGCCAAGATTTGTGGCGGCAGTACTTC.

The chain couples TRBV29-1 to TRBJ1-2; D unclear. This CDR3 spans 12 amino acids. V was shortened by 5 bases and J by 7 bases, with 14 bases between the two germline ends. Germline assignment: CDR1 SQVTM and CDR2 ANQGSEA. The CDR3 protein is CSVTGLRSGYTF. Here the CDR3 DNA reads TGCAGCGTTACCGGGCTCAGGTCTGGCTACACCTTC.

This chain joins TRBV5-1 and TRBJ1-1; unclear D gene. Germline V CDR1 and CDR2: SGHRS, YFSETQ. The germline V and J ends were trimmed by 0 bases and 2 bases, with 17 bases remaining between them. This CDR3 contains 17 residues. Here the CDR3 DNA reads TGCGCCAGCAGCTTGGGAGTTGGCGGAGGCGACAACACTGAAGCTTTCTTT. It codes for CASSLGVGGGDNTEAFF.

The J gene is TRBJ1-2, the V gene TRBV6-1, with a tentative D call TRBD1 (5 bases). Looked up from germline, CDR1 is MNHNS and CDR2 is SASEGT. Trimming pared 2 bases from V and 0 bases from J, leaving 13 bases between. The CDR3 has 16 residues. The CDR3 loop reads CASSESLGRANYGYTF. As DNA, the CDR3 is TGTGCCAGCAGTGAATCGCTGGGCAGGGCTAACTATGGCTACACCTTC.

The genes are TRBV6-1 and TRBJ2-2; 10 bases fit TRBD2. Germline CDR1 is MNHNS and CDR2 is SASEGT. The CDR3 is 17 residues long. V lost 1 base to trimming and J lost 5 bases; unmatched junction nucleotides: 7. The DNA for the CDR3 is TGTGCCAGCAGTGAAGAGGCTAGCGGGAGAGGGACCGGGGAGCTGTTTTTT. Protein: CASSEEASGRGTGELFF.

Only one count was recorded for this clone. V is TRBV28 and J is TRBJ2-4, with D unclear. The CDR3 has 14 amino acids. Germline V CDR1 and CDR2: MDHEN, SYDVKM. Deletions cut 7 bases from V and 1 base from J, with 11 bases between. CDR3 DNA sequence: TGTGCCAGCATTGGTATAGGGGCCAAAAACATTCAGTACTTC. It yields the protein CASIGIGAKNIQYF.

J is TRBJ1-2 and V is TRBV6-5, with 8 bases matching TRBD1. The CDR3 is made up of 15 amino acids. V shed 0 bases and J 5 bases; nucleotides not matched to a gene: 5. Germline loops: CDR1 MNHEY, CDR2 SVGAGI. The CDR3 DNA sequence: TGTGCCAGCAGTTACTCCCGGGACAGGTTGTATGGCTACACCTTC. Translated: CASSYSRDRLYGYTF.

J is TRBJ2-7 and V is TRBV7-8; 7 nucleotides align to TRBD1. The V gene's germline CDR1 is SGHVS and CDR2 FQNEAQ. CDR3 length: 15 residues. Germline trimming cut 1 base from V and 2 bases from J; bases unmatched to any gene: 5. This CDR3 is CASSLVSDRAYEQYF. CDR3 DNA: TGTGCCAGCAGCTTAGTATCCGACAGGGCCTACGAGCAGTACTTC.

V is TRBV7-6 and J is TRBJ2-2, with D perhaps TRBD1 (5 bases). This CDR3 has 11 residues. Germline assignment: CDR1 SGHVS and CDR2 FNYEAQ. Trimming stripped 5 bases from V and 8 bases from J, with 6 bases between. The CDR3 spells CASSPGGELFF. CDR3 bases: TGTGCCAGCAGCCCAGGGGGGGAGCTGTTTTTT.

The rearrangement uses TRBV2 and TRBJ1-2; 12 positions agree with TRBD1. The germline V gene has CDR1 SNHLY and CDR2 FYNNEI. This CDR3 has 15 residues. V lost 6 bases to trimming and J lost 2 bases; unmatched junction nucleotides: 4. The CDR3: CASRPGQGANYGYTF. CDR3 bases: TGTGCCAGCAGACCGGGACAGGGGGCAAACTATGGCTACACCTTC.

The gene calls are TRBV6-5 and TRBJ1-1; maybe TRBD1 (5 bases). This CDR3 region has 14 residues. Trimming shortened V by 5 bases and J by 5 bases, and 15 bases separated the two germline ends. Germline V CDR1 and CDR2: MNHEY, SVGAGI. The CDR3 bases are TGTGCCAGCAGTGCCGGAAGGCGGGGGACTGAAGCTTTCTTT. Its translation is CASSAGRRGTEAFF.

The chain recombines TRBV2 with TRBJ1-5, with D possibly TRBD1 on 5 matching bases. The CDR3 extends over 15 amino acids. Germline V gives CDR1 SNHLY, CDR2 FYNNEI. V lost 3 bases and J 2 bases, leaving 11 bases between the germline ends. The DNA of the CDR3 is TGTGCCAGCAGTGATAGGCAGGGAGGCAATCAGCCCCAGCATTTT. Protein product: CASSDRQGGNQPQHF. Filled out from reference TRBV2 and TRBJ1-5, the complete variable domain reads EPEVTQTPSHQVTQMGQEVILRCVPISNHLYFYWYRQILGQKVEFLVSFYNNEISEKSEIFDDQFSVERPDGSNFTLKIRSTKLEDSAMYFCASSDRQGGNQPQHFGDGTRLSIL.

Here the CDR3 DNA reads TGTGCCAGCAGCTTAAGACGGAGCAATCAGCCCCAGCATTTT. This sequence encodes CASSLRRSNQPQHF. The rearrangement links TRBV7-8 to TRBJ1-5, with unresolved D. Trimming removed 2 bases at V and 1 base at J, with 6 bases between. This CDR3 comprises 14 residues. The germline V gene encodes CDR1 SGHVS and CDR2 FQNEAQ.

This sequence joins TRBV7-3 and TRBJ2-7, with TRBD1 matching over 8 bases. Germline V gene lookup returns CDR1 SGHTA and CDR2 FQGTGA. V lost 5 bases to trimming and J lost 6 bases; unmatched junction nucleotides: 6. CDR3 length equals 13 residues. The CDR3 reads CASSRQGASEQYF. In DNA, the CDR3 is TGTGCCAGCAGCCGGCAGGGGGCGAGCGAGCAGTACTTC.